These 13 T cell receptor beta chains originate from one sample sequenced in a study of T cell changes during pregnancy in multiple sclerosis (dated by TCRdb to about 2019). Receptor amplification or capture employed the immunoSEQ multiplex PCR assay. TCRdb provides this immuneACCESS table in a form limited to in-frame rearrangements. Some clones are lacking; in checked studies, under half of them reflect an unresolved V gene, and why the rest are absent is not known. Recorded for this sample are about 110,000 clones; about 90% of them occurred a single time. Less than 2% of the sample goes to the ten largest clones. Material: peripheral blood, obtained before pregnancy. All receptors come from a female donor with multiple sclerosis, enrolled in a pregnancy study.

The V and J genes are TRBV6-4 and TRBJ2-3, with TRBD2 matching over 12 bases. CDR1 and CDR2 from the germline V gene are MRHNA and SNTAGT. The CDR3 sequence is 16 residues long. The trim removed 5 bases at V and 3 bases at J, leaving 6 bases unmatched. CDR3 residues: CASSPLAGGLTDTQYF. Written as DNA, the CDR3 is TGTGCCAGCAGTCCCCTAGCGGGGGGGCTGACAGATACGCAGTATTTT.

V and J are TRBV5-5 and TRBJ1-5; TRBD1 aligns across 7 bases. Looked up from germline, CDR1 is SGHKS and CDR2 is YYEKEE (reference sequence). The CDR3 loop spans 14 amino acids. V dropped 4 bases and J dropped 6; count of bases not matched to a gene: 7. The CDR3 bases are TGTGCCAGCAGCAACACAGGGGAGAGTCAGCCCCAGCATTTT. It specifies CASSNTGESQPQHF.

Written as DNA, the CDR3 is TGTGCCAGCAGTTACTCTGGGGGAGGTGGCTACACCTTC. Translating it yields CASSYSGGGGYTF. V usage is TRBV6-6 and J usage is TRBJ1-2; maybe TRBD1 (5 bases). V was trimmed by 0 bases and J by 7 bases, leaving 9 bases between them. This CDR3 has 13 residues. Germline loops: CDR1 MNHNY, CDR2 SVGAGI (reference sequence).

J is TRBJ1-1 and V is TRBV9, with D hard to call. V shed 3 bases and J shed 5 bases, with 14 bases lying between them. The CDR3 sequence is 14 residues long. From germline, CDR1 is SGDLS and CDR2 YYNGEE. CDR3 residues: CASSAHLSGTEAFF. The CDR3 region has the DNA TGTGCCAGCAGCGCCCACCTCAGCGGGACTGAAGCTTTCTTT.

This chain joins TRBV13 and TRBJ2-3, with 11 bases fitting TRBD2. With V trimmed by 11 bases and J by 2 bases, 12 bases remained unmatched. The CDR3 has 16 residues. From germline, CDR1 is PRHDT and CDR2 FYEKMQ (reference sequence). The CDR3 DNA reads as TGTGCCTGCGCCCCGGGACTAGCGGTCTACACAGATACGCAGTATTTT. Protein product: CACAPGLAVYTDTQYF.

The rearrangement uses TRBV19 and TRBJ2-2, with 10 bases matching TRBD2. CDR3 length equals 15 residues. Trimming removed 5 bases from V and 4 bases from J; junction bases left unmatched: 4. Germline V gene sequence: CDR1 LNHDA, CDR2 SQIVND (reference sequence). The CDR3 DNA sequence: TGTGCCAGTAGTCTAGCGGGGGTAGGCACCGGGGAGCTGTTTTTT. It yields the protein CASSLAGVGTGELFF.

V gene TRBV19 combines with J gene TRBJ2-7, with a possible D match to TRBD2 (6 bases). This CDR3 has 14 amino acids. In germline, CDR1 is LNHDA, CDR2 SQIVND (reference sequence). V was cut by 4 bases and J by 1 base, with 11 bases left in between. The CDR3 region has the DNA TGTGCCAGTAGTACCGGGACTTCTTCCTACGAGCAGTACTTC. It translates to CASSTGTSSYEQYF.

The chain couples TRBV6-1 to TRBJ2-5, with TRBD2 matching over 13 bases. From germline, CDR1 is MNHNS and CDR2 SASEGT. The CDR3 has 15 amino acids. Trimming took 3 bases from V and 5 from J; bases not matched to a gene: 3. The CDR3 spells CASSERTSGSETQYF. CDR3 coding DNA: TGTGCCAGCAGTGAGAGGACTAGCGGGAGTGAGACCCAGTACTTC.

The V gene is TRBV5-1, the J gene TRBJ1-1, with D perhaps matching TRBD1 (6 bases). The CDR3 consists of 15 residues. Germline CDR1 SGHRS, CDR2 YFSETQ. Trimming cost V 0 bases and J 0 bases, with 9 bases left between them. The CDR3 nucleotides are TGCGCCAGCAGCTTGGCGGACAGACTGAACACTGAAGCTTTCTTT. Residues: CASSLADRLNTEAFF.

This CDR3 reads CASSPRQGRGGELFF. CDR3 nucleotide sequence: TGTGCCAGCAGCCCCAGACAGGGCAGAGGCGGGGAGCTGTTTTTT. V and J are TRBV27 and TRBJ2-2; 7 bases map to TRBD1. With 6 bases clipped from V and 7 bases from J, the junction kept 11 bases outside the gene matches. Germline V gives CDR1 MNHEY, CDR2 SMNVEV (reference sequence). The CDR3 has 15 amino acids.

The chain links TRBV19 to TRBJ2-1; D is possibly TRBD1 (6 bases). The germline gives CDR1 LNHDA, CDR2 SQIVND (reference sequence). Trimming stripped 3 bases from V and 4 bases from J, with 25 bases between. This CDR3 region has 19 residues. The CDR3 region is CASSIVYRVIPPLYNEQFF. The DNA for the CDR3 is TGTGCCAGTAGTATCGTATACAGGGTTATACCCCCCTTATACAATGAGCAGTTCTTC.

CDR3 protein: CSAALNEQYF. In DNA form, the CDR3 reads TGCAGTGCAGCGCTCAACGAGCAGTACTTC. The chain employs TRBV20-1 and TRBJ2-7; no definite D call. Germline values: CDR1 DFQATT, CDR2 SNEGSKA (reference sequence). V dropped 6 bases and J dropped 5 bases, with 8 bases sitting between them. This CDR3 is built from 10 residues.

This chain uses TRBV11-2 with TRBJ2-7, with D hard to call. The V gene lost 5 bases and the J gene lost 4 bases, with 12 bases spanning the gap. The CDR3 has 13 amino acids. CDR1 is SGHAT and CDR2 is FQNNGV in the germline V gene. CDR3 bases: TGTGCCAGCAGCCCCGCCGGTCCATACGAGCAGTACTTC. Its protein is CASSPAGPYEQYF.